This T cell receptor beta chain stems from a study of human T cells and chemical hapten exposure. Time point specified: patch test 1, 2 weeks after DPC sensitization. Treatment given: therapeutic diphenylcyclopropenone sensitization with weekly scalp DPC. The ends were cut back, 4 bases at V and 8 bases at J, with 18 bases in the middle. The CDR3 loop spans 15 amino acids. This clonotype came up many times. TCRdb called the RACE reads again in MiXCR, with one record for every CDR3 protein. The sample contains 65,000 to 80,000 distinct CDR3 sequences, around 10% of which appear only once. The chain is built from TRBV12-3 or TRBV12-4 and TRBJ2-1; D tentatively fits TRBD1 or TRBD2 (5 bases each). The TCR was taken from a woman aged 45-65 years with alopecia areata. Some clones in this sample may be carry-over from other donors' samples. This specimen consisted of whole blood, obtained in connection with sensitization to the hapten diphenylcyclopropenone (DPC). As DNA, the CDR3 is TGTGCCAGCAGTTATAGGCGCTCCCGAGGGGATGAGCAGTTCTTC. It codes for CASSYRRSRGDEQFF.